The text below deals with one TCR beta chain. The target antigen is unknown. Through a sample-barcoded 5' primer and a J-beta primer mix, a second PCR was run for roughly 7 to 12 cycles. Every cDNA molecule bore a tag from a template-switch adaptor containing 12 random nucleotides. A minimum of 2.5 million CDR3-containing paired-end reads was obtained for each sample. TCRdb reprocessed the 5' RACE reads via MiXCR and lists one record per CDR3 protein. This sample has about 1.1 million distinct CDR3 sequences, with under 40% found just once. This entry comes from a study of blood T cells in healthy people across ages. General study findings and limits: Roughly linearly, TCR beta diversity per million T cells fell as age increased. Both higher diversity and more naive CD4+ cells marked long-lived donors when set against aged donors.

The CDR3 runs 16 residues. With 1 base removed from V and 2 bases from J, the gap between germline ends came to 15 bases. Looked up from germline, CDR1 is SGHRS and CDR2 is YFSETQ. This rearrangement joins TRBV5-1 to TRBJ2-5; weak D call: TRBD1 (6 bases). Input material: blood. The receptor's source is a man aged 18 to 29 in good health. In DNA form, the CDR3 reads TGCGCCAGCAGCTTGCAGGCTTGGGACAAACAAGAGACCCAGTACTTC. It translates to CASSLQAWDKQETQYF.